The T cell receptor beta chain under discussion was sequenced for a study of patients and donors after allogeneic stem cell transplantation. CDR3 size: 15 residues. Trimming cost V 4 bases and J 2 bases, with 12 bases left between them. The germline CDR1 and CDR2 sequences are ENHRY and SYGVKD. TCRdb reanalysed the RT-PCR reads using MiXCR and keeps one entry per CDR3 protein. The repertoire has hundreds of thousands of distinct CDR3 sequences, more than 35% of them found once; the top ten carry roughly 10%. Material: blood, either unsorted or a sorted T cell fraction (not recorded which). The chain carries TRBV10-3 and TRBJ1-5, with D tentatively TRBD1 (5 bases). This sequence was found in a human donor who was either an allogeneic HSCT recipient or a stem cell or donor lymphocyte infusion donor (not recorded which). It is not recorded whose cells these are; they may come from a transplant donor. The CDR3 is CAISVDGGGNQPQHF. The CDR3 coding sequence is TGTGCCATCAGTGTCGATGGAGGGGGCAATCAGCCCCAGCATTTT.